This T cell receptor (beta chain) stems from a study of blood T cell repertoires in COVID-19. Study-level information: COVID-19 samples collected from the United States, Italy and Spain covered acute and convalescent phases. PBMCs, B-cell-depleted T cells, or T cells were the source of the cDNA or gDNA that made up the material.

In the study's own analysis: Amplifying reference gene primers gave estimates of nucleated cell counts. Method: immunoSEQ multiplex PCR; TCRdb's copy keeps in-frame clones and lacks some. Clone size and the V and J calls come from that table; the DNA yielded D and trimming. Of approximately 240,000 clones listed, 88% are singletons. This clone was observed a few times. CDR3 length: 14 amino acids. Trimming took off 4 bases at V and 0 bases at J, with 6 bases between the two ends. Germline CDR1 and CDR2: MRHNA and SNTAGT. The gene calls are TRBV6-4 and TRBJ2-2; D possibly corresponds to TRBD1 (6 bases). The sample taken for sequencing was peripheral blood. This clonotype was obtained from a woman between 40 and 50 years old who had recovered from COVID-19. In DNA, the CDR3 is TGTGCCAGCAGTGGGGACACGAACACCGGGGAGCTGTTTTTT. Its translation is CASSGDTNTGELFF.